This is a list of T cell receptor beta chains from one sample in a study of PD-1 blockade in classical Hodgkin lymphoma. Only in-frame clones appear in the TCRdb table, and some are missing; sequencing was by immunoSEQ multiplex PCR. This sample yields more than 15,000 clones, of which over 80% are seen a single time; about 0.5% belongs to the top ten. Input material: CD4+ T cells from blood. The receptors were sampled from a human donor with classical Hodgkin lymphoma. CDR3s include the opening cysteine and the closing phenylalanine or tryptophan. Each record gives: J gene, V gene, D gene, clone size, CDR3 protein, CDR3 DNA. The D gene is left open where the match is weak. For some rows the clone size is stated as once, few or many, or as a class when expanded; others skip it.

TRBJ2-3 TRBV5-6 . . CASSFGVDTQYF TGTGCCAGCAGCTTTGGTGTGGATACGCAGTATTTT
TRBJ2-2 TRBV7-3 TRBD2 . CASSSSGSDTGELFF TGTGCCAGCAGCTCCAGCGGGAGCGACACCGGGGAGCTGTTTTTT
TRBJ1-4 TRBV7-8 . once CASSLGRGNEKLFF TGTGCCAGCAGCTTAGGCAGGGGTAATGAAAAACTGTTTTTT
TRBJ2-3 TRBV19 TRBD2 once CASSSLAGYTDTQYF TGTGCCAGTAGTAGCCTAGCGGGGTACACAGATACGCAGTATTTT
TRBJ2-7 TRBV6-6 . once CASSLGRFTYEQYF TGTGCCAGCAGTTTGGGCAGGTTTACCTACGAGCAGTACTTC
TRBJ2-3 TRBV28 . once CASSARDQSTDTQYF TGTGCCAGCAGTGCCCGGGACCAGAGCACAGATACGCAGTATTTT
TRBJ1-2 TRBV6-1 . . CASSWSDGYGYTF TGTGCCAGCAGCTGGTCCGACGGATATGGCTACACCTTC
TRBJ1-1 TRBV19 . . CASSPELGEAFF TGTGCCAGTAGTCCCGAACTAGGGGAAGCTTTCTTT
TRBJ1-1 TRBV28 . . CASSLSQTEAFF TGTGCCAGCAGCCTATCTCAGACTGAAGCTTTCTTT
TRBJ2-7 TRBV20-1 . . CSVRRAYEQYF TGCAGTGTGAGGCGGGCCTACGAGCAGTACTTC
TRBJ2-5 TRBV19 . . CASSGIQETQYF TGTGCCAGCTCAGGGATCCAAGAGACCCAGTACTTC
TRBJ2-5 TRBV7-8 TRBD2 . CASSPSMAGGQETQYF TGTGCCAGCAGCCCGTCTATGGCGGGAGGCCAAGAGACCCAGTACTTC
TRBJ2-1 TRBV6-1 TRBD1 . CASSETGGRDEQFF TGTGCCAGCAGTGAAACAGGGGGCAGGGATGAGCAGTTCTTC
TRBJ2-7 TRBV28 . . CASSFPGRERGEQYF TGTGCCAGCAGTTTCCCGGGGCGGGAAAGGGGCGAGCAGTACTTC
TRBJ1-2 TRBV14 . once CASSQLREGLGYTF TGTGCCAGCAGCCAACTCCGGGAAGGTCTTGGCTACACCTTC
TRBJ2-7 TRBV28 TRBD2 . CASTMGLANYEQYF TGTGCCAGCACTATGGGACTAGCGAACTACGAGCAGTACTTC
TRBJ2-1 TRBV2 . . CASISTGFGEQFF TGTGCCAGCATTTCGACTGGTTTCGGTGAGCAGTTCTTC
TRBJ2-7 TRBV27 TRBD2 . CASSRLAALYEQYF TGTGCCAGCAGCCGACTAGCGGCGCTCTACGAGCAGTACTTC
TRBJ1-1 TRBV19 . . CASSRDSRVRNTEAFF TGTGCCAGTAGTAGAGACTCCCGGGTCAGGAACACTGAAGCTTTCTTT
TRBJ1-5 TRBV27 . once CASSLYRASQPQHF TGTGCCAGCAGTTTGTACAGGGCTTCACAGCCCCAGCATTTT
TRBJ2-1 TRBV7-9 TRBD2 . CASTFSGRANEQFF TGTGCCAGCACTTTCAGCGGGAGGGCAAATGAGCAGTTCTTC
TRBJ1-1 TRBV28 . . CASSLWGRMNTEAFF TGTGCCAGCAGTTTATGGGGCAGGATGAACACTGAAGCTTTCTTT